This entry lists 29 T cell receptor beta chains sequenced from one sample in a study of neurological immune-mediated disorders. TCRdb reprocessed the 5' RACE reads via MiXCR and lists one record per CDR3 protein. The data contain about 79,000 distinct CDR3 sequences, approximately 14% of them singletons. Sequencing used PBMCs. The receptors derive from a woman aged 50 to 60 in good health.

Worth noting for this clonotype: Sequence at one end of the junction differs from germline and may be a read error. V gene TRBV20-1 combines with J gene TRBJ2-7, with D maybe TRBD2 (7 bases). CDR3 length equals 15 residues. From germline, CDR1 is DFQATT and CDR2 SNEGSKA (reference sequence). CDR3 loop: CSTSDWGAGVYEQYF. The CDR3 nucleotides read TGCAGTACTAGCGATTGGGGGGCGGGAGTCTACGAGCAGTACTTC.

This clonotype came up many times. J is TRBJ2-7 and V is TRBV27; no reliable D call. The V end was cut by 5 bases, the J end by 4 bases, with 15 bases between. This CDR3 region has 14 residues. Looked up from germline, CDR1 is MNHEY and CDR2 is SMNVEV (reference sequence). The CDR3 loop reads CASSLGPDPYEQYF. The CDR3, as DNA: TGTGCCAGCAGTCTTGGTCCCGATCCGTACGAGCAGTACTTC.

This clonotype came up many times. This chain connects TRBV7-2 to TRBJ2-7; D uncertain. The germline V gene encodes CDR1 SGHTA and CDR2 FQGNSA. The CDR3 is 12 residues long. V shed 8 bases and J shed 0 bases, with 8 bases lying between them. CDR3 region: CASGVTSYEQYF. The CDR3 DNA sequence: TGTGCCAGCGGAGTGACCTCCTACGAGCAGTACTTC.

The table lists this clonotype with many counts. CDR3: CASSLVKSYNSPLHF. In nucleotides, the CDR3 is TGTGCCAGCAGTTTAGTCAAATCCTATAATTCACCCCTCCACTTT. The V and J genes are TRBV12-3 or TRBV12-4 and TRBJ1-6; D is unclear. Trimming shortened V by 1 base and J by 1 base, and 5 bases separated the two germline ends. The CDR3 runs to 15 residues.

Many counts were recorded for this clonotype. The chain links TRBV6-5 to TRBJ2-1, with TRBD2 matching over 7 bases. In germline, CDR1 is MNHEY, CDR2 SVGAGI. This CDR3 is built from 14 residues. V dropped 8 bases and J dropped 7; count of bases not matched to a gene: 11. CDR3 protein: CASSRPGTKNEQFF. CDR3 nucleotide sequence: TGTGCCAGCTCCCGGCCGGGGACTAAAAATGAGCAGTTCTTC.

This clonotype was seen repeatedly, ten times or more. The J gene is TRBJ2-5, the V gene TRBV7-9; D might be TRBD1 (6 bases). The germline gives CDR1 SEHNR, CDR2 FQNEAQ (reference sequence). V gave up 5 bases and J gave up 3 bases, with 22 bases separating them. The length of the CDR3 is 17 residues. In DNA form, the CDR3 reads TGTGCCAGCAGCCGAGCCCGTTCAGGACAGCTAGAAGAGACCCAGTACTTC. Encoded protein: CASSRARSGQLEETQYF.

This clonotype was counted between two and nine times. This chain joins TRBV7-2 and TRBJ1-2; tentatively, D is TRBD1 (5 bases). CDR1 and CDR2 from the germline V gene are SGHTA and FQGNSA. The CDR3 length is 16 residues. Between the trimmed V and J ends, which lost 1 base and 2 bases, there was a span of 14 bases. CDR3 sequence (DNA): TGTGCCAGCAGCTTAGGAGAGAGGGGAATCAACTATGGCTACACCTTC. Protein product: CASSLGERGINYGYTF.

With regard to this clonotype: A read error is possible here, since a much larger clone lies one base away. The CDR3 does not close with the conserved phenylalanine or tryptophan, likely indicating a read error. This chain joins TRBV5-1 and TRBJ2-3; 14 bases are a match to TRBD2. V dropped 4 bases and J dropped 2; count of bases not matched to a gene: 12. Germline V gene lookup returns CDR1 SGHRS and CDR2 YFSETQ. This CDR3 comprises 19 residues. Here the CDR3 DNA reads TGCGCCAGCAGCCCTACCGGGACTAGCGGGAGCGGGACCACAGATACGCAGTATATT. It yields the protein CASSPTGTSGSGTTDTQYI.

The chain is built from TRBV5-1 and TRBJ2-7; D is perhaps TRBD1 or TRBD2 (5 bases each). The V and J ends lost 0 bases and 1 base respectively, with 14 bases between them. CDR1 SGHRS and CDR2 YFSETQ come from the germline V gene. The CDR3 extends over 16 amino acids. The CDR3 DNA reads as TGCGCCAGCAGCTTGGACGGCCGGGACGGGTCCTACGAGCAGTACTTC. Its protein product is CASSLDGRDGSYEQYF.

This clonotype was recorded many times. The rearrangement joins TRBV20-1 to TRBJ1-4; perhaps TRBD1 as D (5 bases). There are 13 residues in the CDR3. V shed 6 bases and J shed 0 bases, with 8 bases lying between them. Per germline, CDR1 DFQATT and CDR2 SNEGSKA (reference sequence). CDR3 nucleotide sequence: TGCAGTGCAAGACAGTCAACTAATGAAAAACTGTTTTTT. Translation: CSARQSTNEKLFF.

This clonotype was recorded at least ten times. V gene TRBV24-1 combines with J gene TRBJ2-1; the D gene is possibly TRBD1 (7 bases). V lost 4 bases, J lost 4 bases, and 10 bases lay in between. The CDR3 length is 14 residues. The germline V gene has CDR1 KGHDR and CDR2 SFDVKD. The CDR3 loop is CATSEGGQYNEQFF. CDR3 nucleotide sequence: TGTGCCACCAGTGAGGGGGGACAGTACAATGAGCAGTTCTTC.

V is TRBV27 and J is TRBJ1-1, with a possible D match to TRBD1 (5 bases). Germline CDR1 and CDR2: MNHEY and SMNVEV (reference sequence). The CDR3 length is 15 residues. The ends were cut back, 6 bases at V and 5 bases at J, with 19 bases in the middle. The CDR3 sequence: CASSPLGLLGTEAFF. The DNA for the CDR3 is TGTGCCAGCAGCCCGTTGGGACTTTTGGGGACTGAAGCTTTCTTT.

In the case of this clonotype: This may arise from a read error, as a much more abundant clone is one base away. This chain links TRBV6-1 with TRBJ2-3; D not certain. The length of the CDR3 is 14 residues. The germline CDR1 and CDR2 sequences are MNHNS and SASEGT. The CDR3 DNA sequence: TGTGCCATCAGTGAAGTCCGGCTGACAGATACGCAGTATTTT. Translated: CAISEVRLTDTQYF.

Many counts were recorded for this clonotype. The chain couples TRBV10-3 to TRBJ2-1, with 11 positions matching TRBD2. Per the germline V gene, CDR1 is ENHRY and CDR2 is SYGVKD. V gave up 3 bases and J gave up 6 bases; unmatched junction bases: 4. The CDR3 loop spans 15 amino acids. The CDR3 region is CAISDSGLAANEQFF. CDR3 nucleotide sequence: TGTGCCATCAGTGATTCGGGACTAGCGGCCAATGAGCAGTTCTTC.

The sample holds a few counts of this clonotype. The V and J genes are TRBV20-1 and TRBJ2-3, with 11 bases fitting TRBD1. In germline, CDR1 is DFQATT, CDR2 SNEGSKA (reference sequence). The length of the CDR3 is 14 residues. The J segment lost 2 bases and the V segment lost 3 bases, leaving 1 base of the junction unmatched. In DNA, the CDR3 is TGCAGTGCTAGCGGACAGGGGGCCACAGATACGCAGTATTTT. Encoded protein: CSASGQGATDTQYF.

This clonotype was observed many times. The rearrangement joins TRBV5-5 to TRBJ1-1; D is uncertain. The CDR3 contains 16 residues. V gave up 0 bases and J gave up 0 bases, with 12 bases separating them. The germline gives CDR1 SGHKS, CDR2 YYEKEE (reference sequence). CDR3 region: CASSLVAGNMNTEAFF. In DNA form, the CDR3 reads TGTGCCAGCAGCTTGGTCGCGGGAAACATGAACACTGAAGCTTTCTTT.

This clonotype was found many times. DNA of the CDR3: TGTGCCAGCAGCCCCCGGGGAGAGGGGCAGCCCCAGCATTTT. Protein: CASSPRGEGQPQHF. The chain joins TRBV9 to TRBJ1-5, with a possible D match to TRBD1 (5 bases). This CDR3 is built from 14 residues. The ends were cut back, 4 bases at V and 7 bases at J, with 15 bases in the middle. CDR1 is SGDLS and CDR2 is YYNGEE in the germline V gene.

This clonotype was observed at least ten times. The J gene is TRBJ2-7, the V gene TRBV5-8, with D possibly matching TRBD1 (6 bases). The germline CDR1 and CDR2 sequences are SGHTS and YDEGEE. The V gene lost 0 bases and the J gene lost 2 bases, with 12 bases spanning the gap. The CDR3 runs to 15 residues. CDR3 DNA sequence: TGTGCCAGCAGCTTGGGAGGGGGAAGTACCTACGAGCAGTACTTC. This translates into CASSLGGGSTYEQYF.

This clonotype was seen repeatedly, ten times or more. The chain links TRBV20-1 to TRBJ2-5; 10 bases are shared with TRBD2. The trim removed 5 bases at V and 1 base at J, leaving 10 bases unmatched. CDR1 and CDR2 (germline): DFQATT, SNEGSKA (reference sequence). This CDR3 has 16 amino acids. The CDR3 DNA reads as TGCAGTGCTCCTCCTCTACTAGCGGGGTCCCAAGAGACCCAGTACTTC. Its protein product is CSAPPLLAGSQETQYF.

This clonotype was seen ten or more times. J is TRBJ1-1 and V is TRBV29-1; 8 positions agree with TRBD1. The V segment lost 5 bases and the J segment 1 base; nucleotides outside the gene matches: 6. This CDR3 spans 14 amino acids. Germline CDR1 reads SQVTM; CDR2 reads ANQGSEA. The CDR3 sequence: CSVKTGAKNTEAFF. CDR3 nucleotides: TGCAGCGTTAAGACAGGGGCAAAGAACACTGAAGCTTTCTTT.

This clonotype was seen many times. V is TRBV12-3 or TRBV12-4 and J is TRBJ2-1, with 12 bases aligning to TRBD2. The CDR3 consists of 15 residues. The V segment lost 5 bases and the J segment 8 bases; nucleotides outside the gene matches: 7. The CDR3 sequence: CASSPGLAGWDEQFF. The CDR3 nucleotides read TGTGCCAGCAGTCCGGGACTAGCGGGTTGGGATGAGCAGTTCTTC.

The genes are TRBV12-3 or TRBV12-4 and TRBJ2-3; D may be TRBD1 (6 bases). The V end lost 3 bases, the J end lost 4 bases, and 17 bases lay between the germline ends. The CDR3 runs 16 residues. CDR3 protein: CASSFQTGSLADTQYF. DNA of the CDR3: TGTGCCAGCAGTTTCCAAACAGGGTCCCTAGCAGATACGCAGTATTTT.

The sample holds many counts of this clonotype. The genes are TRBV28 and TRBJ2-7; the D is unclear. The CDR3 length is 12 residues. Trimming stripped 5 bases from V and 3 bases from J, with 8 bases between. The V gene's germline CDR1 is MDHEN and CDR2 SYDVKM. The CDR3, as DNA: TGTGCCAGCAGTCCCCGGAGCTACGAGCAGTACTTC. Translating gives CASSPRSYEQYF.

This clonotype was seen repeatedly, ten times or more. CDR3 in amino acids: CSAARDTYNEQFF. In DNA form, the CDR3 reads TGCAGTGCTGCCCGGGACACCTACAATGAGCAGTTCTTC. The V call is TRBV20-1, the J call TRBJ2-1; weak D call: TRBD1 (6 bases). The length of the CDR3 is 13 residues. Germline V lookup: CDR1 DFQATT, CDR2 SNEGSKA (reference sequence). V was clipped by 5 bases and J by 2 bases, with 10 bases between them.

The rearrangement links TRBV14 to TRBJ2-7, with D possibly being TRBD1 (8 bases). V lost 3 bases to trimming and J lost 3 bases, with 12 bases between them. There are 14 residues in the CDR3. Germline CDR1 and CDR2: SGHDN and FVKESK. The CDR3 here is CASSQYRGGYEQYF. DNA of the CDR3: TGTGCCAGCAGCCAGTACAGGGGGGGCTACGAGCAGTACTTC.

This clonotype was seen ten or more times. The rearrangement joins TRBV5-1 to TRBJ1-1; D uncertain. The CDR3 covers 14 residues. The ends were cut back, 4 bases at V and 1 base at J, with 11 bases in the middle. Germline loops: CDR1 SGHRS, CDR2 YFSETQ. CDR3 protein: CASSPTRANTEAFF. CDR3 sequence (DNA): TGCGCCAGCAGCCCCACCAGAGCGAACACTGAAGCTTTCTTT.

In its sample, this clonotype was seen many times. The gene calls are TRBV7-2 and TRBJ2-1, with 7 nucleotides matching TRBD2. The V gene's germline CDR1 is SGHTA and CDR2 FQGNSA. The CDR3 sequence is 15 residues long. Losses at the gene ends were 5 bases for V and 9 bases for J; bases not matched to a gene: 13. CDR3 nucleotide sequence: TGTGCCAGCAGCACCGAGCGGGGTGGGGCAGTTGAGCAGTTCTTC. It specifies CASSTERGGAVEQFF.

This clonotype has ten or more counts. The V call is TRBV7-2, the J call TRBJ2-6, with unresolved D. Germline CDR1 and CDR2: SGHTA and FQGNSA. The CDR3 is 14 amino acids. Deletions cut 2 bases from V and 2 bases from J, with 4 bases between. The chain's CDR3 is CASSLNTGANVLTF. Written as DNA, the CDR3 is TGTGCCAGCAGCTTAAATACTGGGGCCAACGTCCTGACTTTC.

The chain has TRBV5-1 and TRBJ1-1, with 9 bases that match TRBD1. CDR1 is SGHRS and CDR2 is YFSETQ in the germline V gene. V was clipped by 3 bases and J by 3 bases; unmatched bases: 12. This CDR3 is 17 amino acids long. CDR3 bases: TGCGCCAGCAGCTGGGGAACAGGGGGCGTTTTGGACACTGAAGCTTTCTTT. Its protein is CASSWGTGGVLDTEAFF.